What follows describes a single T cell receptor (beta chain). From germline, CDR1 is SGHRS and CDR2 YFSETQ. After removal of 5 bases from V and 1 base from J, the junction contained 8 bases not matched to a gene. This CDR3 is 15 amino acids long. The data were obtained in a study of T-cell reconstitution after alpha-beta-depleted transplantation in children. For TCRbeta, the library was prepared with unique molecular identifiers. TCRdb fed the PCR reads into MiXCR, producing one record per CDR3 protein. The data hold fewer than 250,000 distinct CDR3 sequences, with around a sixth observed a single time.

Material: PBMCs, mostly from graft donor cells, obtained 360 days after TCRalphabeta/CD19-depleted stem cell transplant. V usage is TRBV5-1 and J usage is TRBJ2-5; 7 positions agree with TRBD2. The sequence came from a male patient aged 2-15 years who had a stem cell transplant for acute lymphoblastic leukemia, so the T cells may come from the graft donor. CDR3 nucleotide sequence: TGCGCCAGCAGAGACGGAGCGGGGACCCAAGAGACCCAGTACTTC. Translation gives CASRDGAGTQETQYF.